This T cell receptor (beta chain) was captured by sequencing in a study of blood T cell repertoires in COVID-19 (dated by TCRdb to 2019 to 2021). General notes on the study: Collaborator samples came from the United States, Italy and Spain and covered acute and convalescent phases of COVID-19. The repertoires were released in a freely available public database meant as a resource for research on the immune response to SARS-CoV-2. Nearly every sample came with metadata listing a de-identified subject ID, COVID-19 status, age in years and sex. Deeply sampled blood TCRbeta repertoires from subjects exposed to, actively infected with, or recovered from COVID-19 were included in the dataset. The samples were drawn from the first 160 participants of the ongoing ImmuneRACE study and from 950 to 1,500 subjects provided by 6 global collaborators. The prospective study material was composed of cDNA or gDNA derived from T cells, B-cell-depleted T cells, or PBMCs. HLA class I and class II types, where available, came from metadata supplied by the sample provider rather than from assay-based typing.

TCRbeta CDR3 regions were amplified from genomic DNA by means of the immunoSEQ Assay, a bias-controlled multiplex PCR. In the original analysis: The number of nucleated cells in each sample was estimated by amplification of reference gene primers within the assay. Sequence reads were collapsed and filtered to measure the absolute abundance of every unique TCRbeta CDR3 rearrangement. For each sample, productive Simpson clonality was calculated as the square root of Simpson's diversity index over productive rearrangements. The source is immuneACCESS, and TCRdb retained only in-frame sequences with V and J called. Part of the clones is not carried over; for the studies checked, unresolved V genes explain less than half of this, and the remainder is unexplained. V and J calls and clone size are as listed in that table; D and trimming were resolved from the DNA. This sample lists roughly 34,000 clones; 75% to 85% were detected once. The ten largest make up over 7% of the sample.

Whole blood was collected in K2EDTA tubes by collaborating institutions according to the institutions' own protocols. For TCRbeta analysis, collaborators shipped samples in one of three forms: frozen whole blood, isolated PBMCs, or DNA extracted from either of those sample types. CDR3 length: 17 amino acids, cysteine to phenylalanine. CDR3 DNA is the only sequence kept; it has 51 bases, read in frame from the first base. Looking up the germline V gene yields CDR1 SGHRS and CDR2 YFSETQ. Trimming takes 0 bases from V and 0 bases from J, and the germline ends sit 12 bases apart. Notes on this clone: No cognate antigen has been identified for it. No clone much larger than this one lies a single base away; base qualities are absent.

The study at large found these results: Clinical and demographic metadata were provided uncurated, with the amount varying by source and participant.

The receptor was isolated from a man older than 75 with active COVID-19. Sequencing was done on a sample of peripheral blood. In this chain, TRBV5-1 is recombined with TRBJ2-2, with the D segment identity uncertain. The nucleotide sequence is TGCGCCAGCAGCTTGGGACAAGGTAATCCGAACACCGGGGAGCTGTTTTTT. Its product reads: CASSLGQGNPNTGELFF.